This is a list of T cell receptor beta chains from one sample in a study of blood T cell repertoires in COVID-19. Some clones are missing from TCRdb's copy, which holds only in-frame ones; the method was immunoSEQ multiplex PCR. The sample comprises 250,000 or so clones, around 89% of which are singletons, and 0.9% to 1% rests with the top ten. The sequencing sample was made of peripheral blood. All receptors come from a woman aged 35 to 49 who had recovered from COVID-19. The CDR3 runs from the conserved cysteine through the conserved F or W. Fields, in order: J gene, clone size, CDR3 length, D gene, V gene, CDR3 protein, CDR3 DNA. A D gene is named only where the DNA matches it firmly. Expanded clones get a size class; other rows say once, few or many, or leave the size out.

>TRBJ2-2|.|14|.|TRBV30
CAWSPGLNTGELFF
TGTGCCTGGAGCCCGGGACTTAATACCGGGGAGCTGTTTTTT
>TRBJ2-3|.|16|TRBD2|TRBV9
CASSAGLAGEVDTQYF
TGTGCCAGCAGCGCGGGACTAGCGGGAGAGGTCGATACGCAGTATTTT
>TRBJ2-1|.|16|TRBD2|TRBV10-3
CAITPGGGPAVNEQFF
TGTGCCATCACCCCGGGGGGGGGCCCGGCCGTCAATGAGCAGTTCTTC
>TRBJ2-1|.|14|TRBD2|TRBV11-1
CASNGLAGVDEQFF
TGTGCCAGCAACGGACTAGCGGGAGTGGATGAGCAGTTCTTC
>TRBJ1-6|.|15|TRBD1|TRBV13
CASSYRGRANSPLHF
TGTGCCAGCAGCTACAGGGGGCGGGCTAATTCACCCCTCCACTTT
>TRBJ2-7|.|15|TRBD1|TRBV9
CASSVAGTGGHEQYF
TGTGCCAGCAGCGTAGCCGGGACAGGGGGCCACGAGCAGTACTTC
>TRBJ2-1|once|17|.|TRBV19
CASSIWGGTLRGNEQFF
TGTGCCAGTAGTATCTGGGGGGGGACACTTCGCGGCAATGAGCAGTTCTTC
>TRBJ1-6|.|15|.|TRBV18
CASSPSGGDNSPLHF
TGTGCCAGCTCACCATCCGGGGGAGACAATTCACCCCTCCACTTT
>TRBJ2-1|.|16|TRBD2|TRBV18
CASSPPGTSTYNEQFF
TGTGCCAGCTCACCCCCCGGGACTAGCACATACAATGAGCAGTTCTTC
>TRBJ2-5|.|14|.|TRBV18
CASSPPAGQETQYF
TGTGCCAGCTCACCACCAGCGGGCCAAGAGACCCAGTACTTC
>TRBJ2-2|once|12|.|TRBV4-2
CASTPNTGELFF
TGTGCCAGCACCCCAAACACCGGGGAGCTGTTTTTT
>TRBJ1-2|.|16|TRBD1|TRBV9
CASSVAPGGQKYGYTF
TGTGCCAGCAGCGTAGCCCCCGGGGGACAGAAGTATGGCTACACCTTC
>TRBJ1-2|.|15|TRBD1|TRBV7-9
CASSLRQGRDYGYTF
TGTGCCAGCAGCCTCCGACAGGGCCGAGACTATGGCTACACCTTC
>TRBJ2-1|once|15|TRBD2|TRBV5-1
CASSPQLAGGNEQFF
TGCGCCAGCAGCCCCCAGCTAGCGGGAGGCAATGAGCAGTTCTTC
>TRBJ2-5|.|13|.|TRBV11-3
CASSSGSQETQYF
TGTGCCAGCAGCTCGGGTTCCCAAGAGACCCAGTACTTC
>TRBJ1-3|few|16|TRBD1|TRBV9
CASSVQGALSGNTIYF
TGTGCCAGCAGCGTACAGGGGGCCCTCTCTGGAAACACCATATATTTT
>TRBJ2-1|.|12|TRBD2|TRBV29-1
CSVTSGRTEQFF
TGCAGCGTTACTAGCGGGCGCACTGAGCAGTTCTTC
>TRBJ1-5|.|17|TRBD1|TRBV29-1
CSPTSGQGETGNQPQHF
TGCAGCCCAACCTCGGGACAGGGGGAGACGGGCAATCAGCCCCAGCATTTT
>TRBJ2-5|.|13|.|TRBV6-5
CASQTGWQETQYF
TGTGCCAGCCAAACAGGGTGGCAAGAGACCCAGTACTTC
>TRBJ2-1|.|15|.|TRBV18
CASSPPDGNYNEQFF
TGTGCCAGCTCACCACCGGACGGGAACTACAATGAGCAGTTCTTC
>TRBJ1-1|.|13|.|TRBV29-1
CSVEGGLNTEAFF
TGCAGCGTTGAAGGCGGTTTGAACACTGAAGCTTTCTTT
>TRBJ2-7|.|14|.|TRBV27
CASSPPGLPPEQYF
TGTGCCAGCAGCCCCCCGGGACTTCCCCCCGAGCAGTACTTC
>TRBJ2-7|.|15|TRBD2|TRBV19
CASSLALGLAGGQYF
TGTGCCAGTAGTCTGGCCCTGGGCCTAGCGGGAGGACAGTACTTC
>TRBJ2-1|.|18|TRBD2|TRBV7-9
CASSAGLAGALGYNEQFF
TGTGCCAGCAGCGCGGGACTAGCGGGAGCTTTGGGGTACAATGAGCAGTTCTTC
>TRBJ2-7|.|14|.|TRBV5-1
CASSLGLGGYEQYF
TGCGCCAGCAGCTTGGGGCTAGGGGGCTACGAGCAGTACTTC
>TRBJ2-1|.|16|TRBD2|TRBV19
CASSPGGWGTYNEQFF
TGTGCCAGTAGTCCGGGGGGATGGGGAACCTACAATGAGCAGTTCTTC
>TRBJ2-7|.|15|.|TRBV3-1/TRBV3-2
CASSPRGGGVGEQYF
TGTGCCAGCAGCCCCCGTGGAGGCGGAGTCGGGGAGCAGTACTTC
>TRBJ2-3|.|13|.|TRBV11-3
CASSPHLGGTQYF
TGTGCCAGCAGCCCACATCTGGGGGGTACGCAGTATTTT
>TRBJ2-5|.|15|.|TRBV19
CASSIGAGPGETQYF
TGTGCCAGTAGTATAGGGGCCGGGCCGGGGGAGACCCAGTACTTC
>TRBJ2-7|.|11|.|TRBV6-6
CASTRAYEQYF
TGTGCCAGCACCCGAGCCTACGAGCAGTACTTC
>TRBJ2-2|.|18|.|TRBV3-1/TRBV3-2
CASSQGLLAPTNTGELFF
TGTGCCAGCAGCCAAGGCCTTCTAGCGCCAACGAACACCGGGGAGCTGTTTTTT
>TRBJ1-1|.|15|.|TRBV28
CASSFMGRRNTEAFF
TGTGCCAGCAGTTTCATGGGGCGACGGAACACTGAAGCTTTCTTT
>TRBJ2-1|.|16|TRBD2|TRBV4-1
CASSQVGLAGYNEQFF
TGCGCCAGCAGCCAAGTGGGACTAGCGGGGTACAATGAGCAGTTCTTC
>TRBJ2-2|.|15|.|TRBV6-2/TRBV6-3
CASSYGLRATGELFF
TGTGCCAGCAGTTACGGACTTCGAGCCACCGGGGAGCTGTTTTTT
>TRBJ1-5|.|14|.|TRBV30
CAWTQGGSNQPQHF
TGTGCCTGGACCCAAGGGGGTAGCAATCAGCCCCAGCATTTT
>TRBJ1-3|.|15|.|TRBV5-1
CASSERGAVGNTIYF
TGCGCCAGCAGCGAACGGGGGGCCGTTGGAAACACCATATATTTT
>TRBJ2-7|.|15|.|TRBV9
CASSVDPGAWYEQYF
TGTGCCAGCAGCGTAGACCCGGGAGCTTGGTACGAGCAGTACTTC
>TRBJ1-3|.|15|TRBD1|TRBV30
CACETGARSGNTIYF
TGTGCCTGCGAGACAGGGGCCCGCTCTGGAAACACCATATATTTT
>TRBJ1-1|.|15|.|TRBV4-3
CASSQEAAWMTEAFF
TGCGCCAGCAGCCAAGAAGCGGCTTGGATGACTGAAGCTTTCTTT
>TRBJ1-2|.|13|.|TRBV27
CASSLWAGLGYTF
TGTGCCAGCAGTTTATGGGCAGGGTTAGGCTACACCTTC
>TRBJ2-1|.|14|.|TRBV7-9
CASSPRLGHNEQFF
TGTGCCAGCAGCCCCCGACTAGGGCACAATGAGCAGTTCTTC
>TRBJ1-1|.|15|TRBD1|TRBV6-5
CASDNTGQADTEAFF
TGTGCCAGCGATAATACTGGACAGGCGGACACTGAAGCTTTCTTT
>TRBJ1-1|.|13|TRBD1|TRBV7-9
CASSLPLQGKAFF
TGTGCCAGCAGCTTACCCCTACAGGGGAAGGCTTTCTTT
>TRBJ1-6|.|13|.|TRBV29-1
CSVGEGGNSPLHF
TGCAGCGTTGGGGAGGGGGGCAATTCACCCCTCCACTTT
>TRBJ2-1|once|15|.|TRBV10-3
CAISGYNRGGDEQFF
TGTGCCATCAGTGGATACAACAGGGGGGGGGATGAGCAGTTCTTC
>TRBJ2-2|.|18|TRBD2|TRBV10-3
CAIRGPPTSGANTGELFF
TGTGCCATCAGGGGTCCCCCAACTAGCGGGGCGAACACCGGGGAGCTGTTTTTT
>TRBJ1-2|.|14|TRBD1|TRBV6-6
CASSYGTANYGYTF
TGTGCCAGCAGTTACGGGACAGCTAACTATGGCTACACCTTC
>TRBJ2-5|.|17|TRBD2|TRBV14
CASSQDVTSGRRETQYF
TGTGCCAGCAGCCAAGATGTGACTAGCGGGAGGCGGGAGACCCAGTACTTC
>TRBJ2-1|.|12|.|TRBV30
CAWIPGGREQFF
TGTGCCTGGATTCCAGGGGGGCGTGAGCAGTTCTTC
>TRBJ1-5|.|13|.|TRBV6-5
CASSYGSNQPQHF
TGTGCCAGCAGTTATGGCAGCAATCAGCCCCAGCATTTT
>TRBJ1-1|.|14|.|TRBV7-9
CASSPRGGDTEAFF
TGTGCCAGCAGCCCCCGGGGGGGAGACACTGAAGCTTTCTTT
>TRBJ2-5|.|13|TRBD2|TRBV27
CASSSLGGETQYF
TGTGCCAGCAGTTCCCTGGGGGGGGAGACCCAGTACTTC
>TRBJ2-5|.|13|TRBD2|TRBV7-2
CASSGAGLAGLHF
TGTGCCAGCAGCGGGGCGGGACTAGCGGGACTGCACTTC
>TRBJ1-3|.|14|.|TRBV27
CASRRGGVGNTIYF
TGTGCCAGCCGACGGGGAGGGGTGGGAAACACCATATATTTT
>TRBJ2-5|.|15|TRBD2|TRBV6-6
CASSPSGRAGETQYF
TGTGCCAGCAGCCCCAGCGGGAGGGCGGGGGAGACCCAGTACTTC